A single sample gave rise to the 32 T cell receptor beta chains below, sequenced in a study of blood T cells in healthy people across ages. PCR was performed a second time for about 6 to 12 cycles using a sample-barcoded 5' primer and a J-beta primer mix. TCRdb re-analysed the 5' RACE reads in MiXCR, keeping a single row per CDR3 protein. Of over 1,200,000 distinct CDR3 sequences listed, 45% to 70% are singletons. The sequenced material came from blood. The source is a man aged 18 to 30 in good health.

V usage is TRBV29-1 and J usage is TRBJ2-7, with D possibly matching TRBD2 (7 bases). In germline, CDR1 is SQVTM, CDR2 ANQGSEA. CDR3 size: 13 residues. V gave up 7 bases and J gave up 0 bases, with 13 bases separating them. As DNA, the CDR3 is TGCAGCGGAGGGGGGGCAAGCTCCTACGAGCAGTACTTC. It is translated as CSGGGASSYEQYF.

This clonotype was counted a few times. The DNA for the CDR3 is TGCAGTGCTTTCCCGGCGACAGGGAGATACTATGGCTACACCTTC. Translation: CSAFPATGRYYGYTF. V and J are TRBV20-1 and TRBJ1-2, with TRBD1 identical over 7 bases. CDR1 and CDR2 from the germline V gene are DFQATT and SNEGSKA (reference sequence). Trimming removed 5 bases from V and 3 bases from J; junction bases left unmatched: 12. CDR3 length: 15 amino acids.

CDR3 nucleotides: TGTGCCAGCAGCATCGGGACAGGGGGGTTTGAAGCTTTCTTT. Its translation is CASSIGTGGFEAFF. V gene TRBV7-8 combines with J gene TRBJ1-1; 11 nucleotides line up with TRBD1. The CDR3 spans 14 residues. The V gene end was trimmed by 5 bases and the J gene end by 7 bases; junction bases not matched to a gene: 6. Germline values: CDR1 SGHVS, CDR2 FQNEAQ. Full variable domain (rest looked up from reference TRBV7-8 and TRBJ1-1): GAGVSQSPRYKVAKRGQDVALRCDPISGHVSLFWYQQALGQGPEFLTYFQNEAQLDKSGLPSDRFFAERPEGSVSTLKIQRTQQEDSAVYLCASSIGTGGFEAFFGQGTRLTVV.

This clonotype occurred a few times. The DNA of the CDR3 is TGTGCCAGCAGTGCGACGACAGGGGGCTACTATGGCTACACCTTC. Its protein product is CASSATTGGYYGYTF. The V call is TRBV25-1, the J call TRBJ1-2; 10 bases are shared with TRBD1. Germline V gives CDR1 MGHDK, CDR2 SYGVNS. V lost 4 bases to trimming and J lost 3 bases; unmatched junction nucleotides: 5. The CDR3 covers 15 residues.

The rearrangement links TRBV20-1 to TRBJ1-4; no firm D call. The V end lost 5 bases, the J end lost 7 bases, and 20 bases lay between the germline ends. The CDR3 sequence is 15 residues long. The germline CDR1 and CDR2 sequences are DFQATT and SNEGSKA (reference sequence). The CDR3 region is CSASTRDGVGEKLFF. CDR3 nucleotide sequence: TGCAGTGCTTCCACCCGCGACGGTGTAGGTGAAAAACTGTTTTTT.

The rearrangement joins TRBV12-3 or TRBV12-4 to TRBJ2-6, with 7 nucleotides matching TRBD1. V lost 6 bases and J lost 4; bases outside the gene matches: 12. There are 17 residues in the CDR3. The CDR3 reads CASRRRDRVAGANVLTF. CDR3 DNA sequence: TGTGCCAGCAGGCGCCGAGACAGGGTTGCAGGGGCCAACGTCCTGACTTTC.

This clonotype has only a few counts. V and J are TRBV5-1 and TRBJ2-7; weak D call: TRBD1 (6 bases). In germline, CDR1 is SGHRS, CDR2 YFSETQ. This CDR3 is 14 amino acids long. The germline V and J ends were trimmed by 4 bases and 4 bases, with 15 bases remaining between them. The DNA of the CDR3 is TGCGCCAGCAGCGTCAGGGGAGAGGTGTACGAGCAGTACTTC. As protein: CASSVRGEVYEQYF.

The gene calls are TRBV5-5 and TRBJ1-1, with TRBD1 identical over 8 bases. The CDR3 has 14 residues. V lost 0 bases, J lost 11 bases, and 9 bases stayed unmatched. Germline loops: CDR1 SGHKS, CDR2 YYEKEE (reference sequence). The DNA for the CDR3 is TGTGCCAGCAGCTTGGGGGCCCCGGGACAGGTGGCTTTCTTT. Encoded protein: CASSLGAPGQVAFF.

The CDR3 nucleotides read TGCGCCAGCAGCTTCGGACTAGCGGGAGTCTACAATGAGCAGTTCTTC. Its translation is CASSFGLAGVYNEQFF. The chain is built from TRBV5-1 and TRBJ2-1, with 13 positions matching TRBD2. The V gene's germline CDR1 is SGHRS and CDR2 YFSETQ. The CDR3 consists of 16 residues. After removal of 2 bases from V and 3 bases from J, the junction contained 2 bases not matched to a gene.

This clonotype was observed a single time. The rearrangement joins TRBV14 to TRBJ1-1; possible D gene TRBD1, 5 bases. Trimming pared 3 bases from V and 4 bases from J, leaving 15 bases between. The CDR3 is 15 amino acids. Germline lookup yields CDR1 SGHDN and CDR2 FVKESK. The CDR3 region is CASSHIAKGSTEAFF. CDR3 in DNA: TGTGCCAGCAGCCACATTGCAAAGGGGAGCACTGAAGCTTTCTTT.

V is TRBV20-1 and J is TRBJ2-4; D is unclear. The end of the DNA aligns better with TRBJ2-5, so the J call may be wrong. The CDR3 runs 13 residues. Germline CDR1 reads DFQATT; CDR2 reads SNEGSKA (reference sequence). The CDR3 reads CSASGIGQETQYF. The CDR3, as DNA: TGCAGTGCTAGTGGGATAGGGCAAGAGACCCAGTACTTC.

This chain uses TRBV6-6 with TRBJ2-5, with 9 positions matching TRBD1. The V segment lost 4 bases and the J segment 0 bases; nucleotides outside the gene matches: 9. CDR1 MNHNY and CDR2 SVGAGI come from the germline V gene (reference sequence). The CDR3 extends over 17 amino acids. CDR3 in DNA: TGTGCCAGCAGTTTTCCCGGGACAGGGAAGGACCAAGAGACCCAGTACTTC. Translating gives CASSFPGTGKDQETQYF.

This clonotype was found a few times. The chain employs TRBV29-1 and TRBJ2-3; D might be TRBD2 (7 bases). V was cut by 3 bases and J by 2 bases, with 12 bases left in between. In germline, CDR1 is SQVTM, CDR2 ANQGSEA. The length of the CDR3 is 14 residues. The chain's CDR3 is CSVEGGAYTDTQYF. The CDR3 DNA sequence: TGCAGCGTTGAGGGGGGGGCTTACACAGATACGCAGTATTTT.

The chain has TRBV25-1 and TRBJ2-2; TRBD2 matches at 8 bases. The junction had 10 bases not matched to a gene; V was cut back by 2 bases and J by 5 bases. Germline CDR1 reads MGHDK; CDR2 reads SYGVNS. The CDR3 spans 17 residues. The CDR3 region is CASSEGSSGPGTGELFF. The CDR3 bases are TGTGCCAGCAGTGAAGGGTCTAGCGGGCCGGGGACCGGGGAGCTGTTTTTT. Combining the CDR3 with reference TRBV25-1 and TRBJ2-2 gives the whole variable domain EADIYQTPRYLVIGTGKKITLECSQTMGHDKMYWYQQDPGMELHLIHYSYGVNSTEKGDLSSESTVSRIRTEHFPLTLESARPSHTSQYLCASSEGSSGPGTGELFFGEGSRLTVL.

The chain links TRBV7-9 to TRBJ2-7; TRBD1 agrees at 7 bases. The CDR3 has 14 residues. V lost 5 bases and J lost 0; bases outside the gene matches: 4. From germline, CDR1 is SEHNR and CDR2 FQNEAQ (reference sequence). CDR3 residues: CASSTGESSYEQYF. DNA of the CDR3: TGTGCCAGCAGCACAGGGGAAAGCTCCTACGAGCAGTACTTC.

The rearrangement uses TRBV20-1 and TRBJ2-7; a weak D match, TRBD2 (5 bases). Deletions cut 1 base from V and 3 bases from J, with 13 bases between. This CDR3 contains 14 residues. Germline V gene data show CDR1 as DFQATT and CDR2 as SNEGSKA (reference sequence). Here the CDR3 reads CSARAGEGFYEQYF. CDR3 in DNA: TGCAGTGCTAGAGCCGGTGAGGGATTCTACGAGCAGTACTTC.

The CDR3 here is CASSLRPGQGAYEQYF. As DNA, the CDR3 is TGTGCCAGCAGTTTAAGGCCGGGACAGGGTGCCTACGAGCAGTACTTC. J is TRBJ2-7 and V is TRBV27; 9 bases fit TRBD1. Germline V CDR1 and CDR2: MNHEY, SMNVEV (reference sequence). Trimming took 2 bases from V and 2 from J; bases not matched to a gene: 7. This CDR3 spans 16 amino acids.

This clonotype was seen a handful of times. V and J are TRBV12-3 or TRBV12-4 and TRBJ1-2; tentatively, D is TRBD1 (6 bases). CDR3 length equals 14 residues. Trimming took off 5 bases at V and 6 bases at J, with 16 bases between the two ends. This CDR3 reads CASSQRGQGNGYTF. CDR3 in DNA: TGTGCCAGCAGTCAAAGGGGCCAGGGGAATGGCTACACCTTC.

This chain uses TRBV6-5 with TRBJ1-6, with 7 bases aligning to TRBD1. The CDR3 runs 13 residues. Germline CDR1 is MNHEY and CDR2 is SVGAGI. With 4 bases clipped from V and 9 bases from J, the junction kept 3 bases outside the gene matches. CDR3 sequence reads: CASSSDRSSPLHF. Written as DNA, the CDR3 is TGTGCCAGCAGTTCGGACAGGAGTTCACCCCTCCACTTT.

The J gene is TRBJ2-7, the V gene TRBV5-8; D gene ambiguous. V was trimmed by 6 bases and J by 1 base, leaving 8 bases between them. The CDR3 sequence is 12 residues long. Germline loops: CDR1 SGHTS, CDR2 YDEGEE. The CDR3 is CASKKQSYEQYF. In DNA form, the CDR3 reads TGTGCCAGCAAAAAGCAGTCCTACGAGCAGTACTTC.

The chain couples TRBV20-1 to TRBJ2-7; 9 nucleotides align to TRBD1. The trim removed 0 bases at V and 1 base at J, leaving 4 bases unmatched. There are 15 residues in the CDR3. From germline, CDR1 is DFQATT and CDR2 SNEGSKA (reference sequence). As DNA, the CDR3 is TGCAGTGCTAGAGATCAGGGACAGGGTTCCTACGAGCAGTACTTC. This encodes CSARDQGQGSYEQYF.

The V call is TRBV4-1, the J call TRBJ1-1; D gene ambiguous. V was pared by 4 bases and J by 4 bases, with 13 bases between. This CDR3 region has 14 residues. Germline lookup yields CDR1 MGHRA and CDR2 YSYEKL. CDR3 residues: CASSLEGRTTEAFF. The CDR3 region has the DNA TGCGCCAGCAGCCTCGAAGGGAGGACCACTGAAGCTTTCTTT.

The V gene is TRBV10-3, the J gene TRBJ2-4; 8 bases fit TRBD1. The J call is doubtful: the DNA matches TRBJ2-7 better. CDR3 length: 13 amino acids. Germline lookup yields CDR1 ENHRY and CDR2 SYGVKD. CDR3 bases: TGTGCCATCAGGGGGGACAGGAACTACGAGCAGTACTTC. It yields the protein CAIRGDRNYEQYF.

On this clonotype itself: An end of the junction differs from the germline gene, which may be a read error. This chain connects TRBV25-1 to TRBJ2-1; D is unclear. This CDR3 region has 13 residues. Germline-derived CDR1 and CDR2 are MGHDK and SYGVNS. CDR3 region: CAGSNGLLGEQFF. CDR3 bases: TGTGCCGGCAGTAACGGATTGCTGGGTGAGCAGTTCTTC.

This chain links TRBV28 with TRBJ2-2; TRBD1 matches 11 bases. Germline CDR1 reads MDHEN; CDR2 reads SYDVKM. The ends lost 1 base at V and 7 bases at J; junction bases unmatched: 5. This CDR3 spans 16 amino acids. CDR3 protein: CASSLSGQGVVGELFF. In DNA form, the CDR3 reads TGTGCCAGCAGTTTATCGGGACAGGGGGTTGTCGGGGAGCTGTTTTTT.

The chain combines TRBV7-9 with TRBJ1-2, with 11 bases that match TRBD1. Germline trimming cut 6 bases from V and 6 bases from J; bases unmatched to any gene: 6. The CDR3 runs to 14 residues. Germline CDR1 SEHNR, CDR2 FQNEAQ (reference sequence). The chain's CDR3 is CASSLDRGRDGYTF. CDR3 coding DNA: TGTGCCAGCAGTTTGGACAGGGGGCGCGATGGCTACACCTTC.

Points on this clonotype: One end of the junction fails to match germline, which may point to a read error. V is TRBV20-1 and J is TRBJ2-5; possibly TRBD2 for D (6 bases). Near its end, the DNA agrees better with TRBJ2-7, so the J call may be wrong. The germline V gene has CDR1 DFQATT and CDR2 SNEGSKA (reference sequence). The CDR3 is made up of 15 amino acids. The CDR3 loop reads CSARDRLVLTYEQYF. The CDR3 nucleotides read TGTAGTGCTAGAGATCGACTAGTCCTTACCTACGAGCAGTACTTC.

This chain joins TRBV5-1 and TRBJ2-1; D perhaps matches TRBD1 (5 bases). Trimming stripped 0 bases from V and 8 bases from J, with 18 bases between. This CDR3 region has 16 residues. Germline CDR1 and CDR2: SGHRS and YFSETQ. DNA of the CDR3: TGCGCCAGCAGCTTGGGGAACCGGTACTTAGGGGATGAGCAGTTCTTC. Its translation is CASSLGNRYLGDEQFF.

The chain has TRBV10-3 and TRBJ2-7, with unresolved D. V lost 0 bases to trimming and J lost 3 bases, with 9 bases between them. The germline V gene encodes CDR1 ENHRY and CDR2 SYGVKD. This CDR3 spans 14 amino acids. The CDR3 DNA reads as TGTGCCATCAGTGAGTCGAGATACTTCTACGAGCAGTACTTC. Translated, it gives CAISESRYFYEQYF.

V gene TRBV6-5 combines with J gene TRBJ2-7, with a tentative D call TRBD1 (6 bases). Per the germline V gene, CDR1 is MNHEY and CDR2 is SVGAGI. There are 14 residues in the CDR3. V lost 5 bases and J 3 bases, leaving 14 bases between the germline ends. The CDR3 DNA is TGTGCCAGCAGTCGCGAGACAGGAGGCTACGAGCAGTACTTC. It specifies CASSRETGGYEQYF.

This clonotype has just one count. CDR3: CSVGRGTGRDYNEQYF. The CDR3 coding sequence is TGCAGCGTTGGCCGGGGCACCGGCAGAGACTACAATGAGCAGTACTTC. The gene calls are TRBV29-1 and TRBJ2-1, with D perhaps assigned TRBD1 or TRBD2 (5 bases each). The tail of the sequence fits TRBJ2-7 better, so the J call may be wrong. This CDR3 spans 16 amino acids. Germline V CDR1 and CDR2: SQVTM, ANQGSEA.

This rearrangement joins TRBV4-1 to TRBJ1-5; tentative D call: TRBD1 (6 bases). The ends were cut back, 4 bases at V and 4 bases at J, with 11 bases in the middle. Per the germline V gene, CDR1 is MGHRA and CDR2 is YSYEKL. CDR3 length equals 14 residues. CDR3 loop: CASSLGQINQPQHF. The CDR3 DNA is TGCGCCAGCAGCCTTGGACAGATTAATCAGCCCCAGCATTTT.